This T cell receptor (beta chain) was identified during a study of human T cells and chemical hapten exposure (dated by TCRdb to about 2021). Describing the broader study: The libraries were sequenced as a pool, and the TCR yield per sample differed mostly because of small variations in library volumes within the pool. Peripheral blood TCR repertoire changes were tracked in vivo in alopecia patients during primary and secondary sensitization to the hapten diphenylcyclopropenone (DPC). From each blood RNA sample, both TCR alpha and TCR beta chains were sequenced. The paper as a whole reports these results and caveats: No change with DPC sensitization was found in the number of TCRs above 1 in 1000 frequency, and no evidence of global repertoire structure alterations was found. After repeated subsampling, the strength of the expansion versus patch-test correlation and the threshold at which it became significant changed.

CDR1 and CDR2, per the germline V gene (reference sequence), are MNHEY and SMNVEV. Including cysteine and phenylalanine, the CDR3 has 14 amino acids. The only DNA kept is the CDR3, 42 bases in frame from the first base. For this chain, trimming is 5 bases at the V end and 5 bases at the J end, and the number of junction bases without a gene match is 7. Per the publication, the time point label means: healthy volunteer bleed at 6 weeks. Total RNA was extracted from unfractionated whole blood that had been collected in Tempus Blood RNA tubes. Five or six healthy volunteers served as TCR sequencing controls and were bled at day 0, 2 weeks and 6 weeks. The library was generated by RACE. For sequencing, a NextSeq 500 was employed. During library preparation, unique molecular identifiers were attached to individual cDNA molecules so that TCRs could be counted in a quantitative, reproducible way. The source study handled its data this way. A median of roughly 98,000 TCRs per sample was observed, with a range of 23,224 to 690,600. The Decombinator software suite was used to annotate V, J and CDR3 in the TCR reads. For PS versus PT1 abundance plots, all samples were subsampled to the same number of TCRs (28,000). TCRs were defined as expanded if absent before sensitization and observed at least eight times at the 2-week time point. TCRdb passed the public sequencing reads through fastp at Q25 and MiXCR, retaining productive beta sequences. Every distinct CDR3 protein forms one entry, paired with its most common genes and DNA. It is TCRdb's table, rather than the study itself, that gives the V and J calls and clone size. The sample table lists approximately 34,000 distinct CDR3 sequences, approximately 5% of them with a count of one. The ten biggest clones cover about 13% of the sample.

This clonotype was picked up many times. What antigen it recognizes has not been identified. Base qualities are not at hand, and no much larger clone is one base apart. The sequence came from a human donor in good health. Some clones in this sample may be carry-over from other donors' samples. The sequenced material came from whole blood. The sequence links TRBV27 to TRBJ2-7; a stretch of 9 junction bases matches TRBD1. CDR3 sequence: CASSLPGTGNEQYF. Read as DNA, the sequence is TGTGCCAGCAGTCTCCCCGGGACAGGGAACGAGCAGTACTTC.